The present T cell receptor beta chain was sequenced within a study of T cell responses to AZD1222 COVID-19 vaccine. Sequencing used immunoSEQ multiplex PCR; TCRdb keeps in-frame clones, though not all of them. The sample carries about 150,000 clones, roughly 90% recorded once. Looked up from germline, CDR1 is SGHRS and CDR2 is YFSETQ. V lost 2 bases and J lost 1; bases outside the gene matches: 8. This CDR3 has 16 amino acids. Sequences were derived from peripheral blood, sampled 28 days after the second AZD1222 dose. V usage is TRBV5-1 and J usage is TRBJ1-1; 7 bases are a match to TRBD1. This TCR derives from an adult who received the AZD1222 COVID-19 vaccine. The CDR3 sequence is CASSLRQGGTNTEAFF. As DNA, the CDR3 is TGCGCCAGCAGCTTACGGCAGGGGGGTACGAACACTGAAGCTTTCTTT.